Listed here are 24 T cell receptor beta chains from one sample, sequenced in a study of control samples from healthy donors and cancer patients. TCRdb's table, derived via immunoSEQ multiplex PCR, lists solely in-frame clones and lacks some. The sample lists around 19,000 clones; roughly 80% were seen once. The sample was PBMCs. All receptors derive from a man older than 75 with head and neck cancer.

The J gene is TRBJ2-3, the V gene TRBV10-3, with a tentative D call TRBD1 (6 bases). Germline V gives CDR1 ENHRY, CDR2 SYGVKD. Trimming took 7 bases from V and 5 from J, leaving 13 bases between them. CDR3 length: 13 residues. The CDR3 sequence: CAINGQGGDTQYF. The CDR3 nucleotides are TGTGCCATCAACGGACAAGGGGGAGATACGCAGTATTTT.

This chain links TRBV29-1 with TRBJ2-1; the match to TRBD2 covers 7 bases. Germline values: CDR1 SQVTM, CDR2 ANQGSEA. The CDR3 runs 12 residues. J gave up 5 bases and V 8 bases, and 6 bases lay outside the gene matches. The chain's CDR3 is CSQTSRHNEQFF. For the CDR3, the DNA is TGCAGCCAGACTAGCAGACACAATGAGCAGTTCTTC.

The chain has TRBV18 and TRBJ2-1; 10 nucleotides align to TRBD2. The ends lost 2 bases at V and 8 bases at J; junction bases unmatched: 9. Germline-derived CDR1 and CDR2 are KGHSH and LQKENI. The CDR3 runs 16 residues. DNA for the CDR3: TGTGCCAGCTCACCAACAAGCGGGAGGGCCGTCTATGAGCAGTTCTTC. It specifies CASSPTSGRAVYEQFF.

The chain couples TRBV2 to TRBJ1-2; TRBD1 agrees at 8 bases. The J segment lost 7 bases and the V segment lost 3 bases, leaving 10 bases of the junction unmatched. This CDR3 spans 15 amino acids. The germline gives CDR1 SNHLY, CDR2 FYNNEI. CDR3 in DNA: TGTGCCAGCAGTGAGTCGGCAGGGGGCTATTCTGGCTACACCTTC. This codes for CASSESAGGYSGYTF.

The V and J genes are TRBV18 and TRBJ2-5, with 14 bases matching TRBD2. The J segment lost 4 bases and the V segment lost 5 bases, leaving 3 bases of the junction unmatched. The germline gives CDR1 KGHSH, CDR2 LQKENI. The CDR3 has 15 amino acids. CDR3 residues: CASSSGLAGVETQYF. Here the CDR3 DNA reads TGTGCCAGCTCATCGGGACTAGCGGGAGTAGAGACCCAGTACTTC.

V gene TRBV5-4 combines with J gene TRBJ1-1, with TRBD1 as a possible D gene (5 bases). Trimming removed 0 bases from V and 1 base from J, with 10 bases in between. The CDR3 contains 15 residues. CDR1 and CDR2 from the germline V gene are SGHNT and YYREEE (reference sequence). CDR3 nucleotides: TGTGCCAGCAGCTTGGACATTAGGGGGAACACTGAAGCTTTCTTT. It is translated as CASSLDIRGNTEAFF.

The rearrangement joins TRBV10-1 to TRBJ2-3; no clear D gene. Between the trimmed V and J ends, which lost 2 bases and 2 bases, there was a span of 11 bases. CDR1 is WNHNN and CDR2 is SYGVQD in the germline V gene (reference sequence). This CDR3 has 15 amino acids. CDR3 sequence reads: CASSEGQVFTDTQYF. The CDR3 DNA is TGCGCCAGCAGTGAGGGGCAGGTCTTCACAGATACGCAGTATTTT.

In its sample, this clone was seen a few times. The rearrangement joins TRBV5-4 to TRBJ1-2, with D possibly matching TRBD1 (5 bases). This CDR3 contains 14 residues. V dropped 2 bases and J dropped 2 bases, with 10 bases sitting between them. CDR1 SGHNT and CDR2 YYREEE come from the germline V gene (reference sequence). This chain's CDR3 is CASSFAGLNYGYTF. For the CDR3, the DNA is TGTGCCAGCAGCTTCGCGGGACTCAACTATGGCTACACCTTC. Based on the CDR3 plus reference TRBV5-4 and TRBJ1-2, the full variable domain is ETGVTQSPTHLIKTRGQQVTLRCSSQSGHNTVSWYQQALGQGPQFIFQYYREEENGRGNFPPRFSGLQFPNYSSELNVNALELDDSALYLCASSFAGLNYGYTFGSGTRLTVV.

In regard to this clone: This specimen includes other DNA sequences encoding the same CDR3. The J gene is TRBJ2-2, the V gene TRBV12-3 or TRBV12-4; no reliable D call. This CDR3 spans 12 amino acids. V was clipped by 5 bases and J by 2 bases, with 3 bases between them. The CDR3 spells CASSPNTGELFF. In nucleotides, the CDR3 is TGTGCCAGCAGTCCTAACACCGGGGAGCTGTTTTTT.

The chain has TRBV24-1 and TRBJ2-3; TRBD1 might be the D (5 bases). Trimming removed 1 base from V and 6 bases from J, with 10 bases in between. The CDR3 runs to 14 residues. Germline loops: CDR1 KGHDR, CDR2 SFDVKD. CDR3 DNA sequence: TGTGCCACCAGTGATTTCCAGGGATCGGATACGCAGTATTTT. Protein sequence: CATSDFQGSDTQYF.

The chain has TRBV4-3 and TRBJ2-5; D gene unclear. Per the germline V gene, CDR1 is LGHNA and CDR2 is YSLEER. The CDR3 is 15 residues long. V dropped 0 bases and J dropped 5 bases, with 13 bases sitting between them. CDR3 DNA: TGCGCCAGCAGCCAAGATAGCCTAGTATCCGAGACCCAGTACTTC. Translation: CASSQDSLVSETQYF.

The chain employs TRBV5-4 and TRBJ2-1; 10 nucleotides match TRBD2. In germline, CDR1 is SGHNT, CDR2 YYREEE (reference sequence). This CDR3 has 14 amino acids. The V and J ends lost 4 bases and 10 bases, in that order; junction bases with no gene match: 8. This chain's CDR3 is CASSQLIAGGEQFF. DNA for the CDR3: TGTGCCAGCAGCCAGCTGATAGCGGGAGGCGAGCAGTTCTTC.

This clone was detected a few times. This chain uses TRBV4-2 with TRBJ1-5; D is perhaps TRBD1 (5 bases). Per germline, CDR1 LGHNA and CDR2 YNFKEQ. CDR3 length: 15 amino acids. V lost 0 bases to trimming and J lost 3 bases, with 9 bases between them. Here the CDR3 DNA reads TGTGCCAGCAGCCAAGACAGGGAGGCCAATCAGCCCCAGCATTTT. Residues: CASSQDREANQPQHF.

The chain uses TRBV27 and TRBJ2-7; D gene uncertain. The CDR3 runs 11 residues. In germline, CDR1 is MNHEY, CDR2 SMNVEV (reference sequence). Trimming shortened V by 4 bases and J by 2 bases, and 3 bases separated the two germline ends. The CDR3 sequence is CASSYPYEQYF. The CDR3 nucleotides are TGTGCCAGCAGTTATCCCTACGAGCAGTACTTC.

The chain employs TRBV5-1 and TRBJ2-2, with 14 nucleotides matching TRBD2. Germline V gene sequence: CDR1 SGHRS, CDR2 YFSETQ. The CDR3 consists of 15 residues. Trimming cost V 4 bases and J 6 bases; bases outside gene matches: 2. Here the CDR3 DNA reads TGCGCCAGCAGCGCGACTAGCGGGAGGGCCGGGGAGCTGTTTTTT. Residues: CASSATSGRAGELFF.

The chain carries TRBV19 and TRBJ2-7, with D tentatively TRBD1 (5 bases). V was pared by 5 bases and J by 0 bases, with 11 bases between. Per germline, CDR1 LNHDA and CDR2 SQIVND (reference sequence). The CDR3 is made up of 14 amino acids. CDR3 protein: CASSPDIRSYEQYF. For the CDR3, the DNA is TGTGCCAGTAGTCCGGACATCCGCTCCTACGAGCAGTACTTC.

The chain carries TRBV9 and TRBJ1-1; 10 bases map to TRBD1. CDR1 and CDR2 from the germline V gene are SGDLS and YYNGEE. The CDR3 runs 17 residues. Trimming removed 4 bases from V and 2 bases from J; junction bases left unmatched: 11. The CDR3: CASSTSWGTGVNTEAFF. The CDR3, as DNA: TGTGCCAGCAGCACCTCATGGGGGACAGGGGTAAACACTGAAGCTTTCTTT.

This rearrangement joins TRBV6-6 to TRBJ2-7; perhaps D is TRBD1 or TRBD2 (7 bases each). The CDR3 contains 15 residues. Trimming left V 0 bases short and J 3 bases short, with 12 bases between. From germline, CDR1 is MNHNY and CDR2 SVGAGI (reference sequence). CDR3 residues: CASSYSARGGYEQYF. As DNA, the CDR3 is TGTGCCAGCAGTTACTCAGCCAGGGGGGGCTACGAGCAGTACTTC.

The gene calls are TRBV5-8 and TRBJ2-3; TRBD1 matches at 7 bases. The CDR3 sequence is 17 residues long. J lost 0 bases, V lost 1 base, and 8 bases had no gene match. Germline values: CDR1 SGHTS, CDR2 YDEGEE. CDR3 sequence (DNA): TGTGCCAGCAGCTTGTCGGCCGGGACAGCAAGCACAGATACGCAGTATTTT. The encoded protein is CASSLSAGTASTDTQYF.

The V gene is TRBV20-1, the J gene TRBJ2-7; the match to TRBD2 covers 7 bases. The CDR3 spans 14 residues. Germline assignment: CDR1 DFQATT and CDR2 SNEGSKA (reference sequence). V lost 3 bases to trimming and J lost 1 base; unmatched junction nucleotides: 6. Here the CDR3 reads CSASGAGTSYEQYF. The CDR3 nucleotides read TGCAGTGCTAGTGGAGCGGGAACATCCTACGAGCAGTACTTC.

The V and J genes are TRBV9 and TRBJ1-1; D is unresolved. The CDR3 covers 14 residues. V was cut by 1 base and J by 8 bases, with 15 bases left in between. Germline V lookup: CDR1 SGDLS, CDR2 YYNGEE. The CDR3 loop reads CASSVSGGSREAFF. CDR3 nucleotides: TGTGCCAGCAGCGTATCAGGAGGGTCGAGGGAAGCTTTCTTT. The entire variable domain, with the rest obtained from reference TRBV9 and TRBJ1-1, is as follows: DSGVTQTPKHLITATGQRVTLRCSPRSGDLSVYWYQQSLDQGLQFLIQYYNGEERAKGNILERFSAQQFPDLHSELNLSSLELGDSALYFCASSVSGGSREAFFGQGTRLTVV.

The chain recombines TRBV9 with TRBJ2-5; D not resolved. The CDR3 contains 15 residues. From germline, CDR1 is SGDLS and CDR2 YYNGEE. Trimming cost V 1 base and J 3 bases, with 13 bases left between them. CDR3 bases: TGTGCCAGCAGCGTATCCGCCTTTATGGAAGAGACCCAGTACTTC. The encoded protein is CASSVSAFMEETQYF.

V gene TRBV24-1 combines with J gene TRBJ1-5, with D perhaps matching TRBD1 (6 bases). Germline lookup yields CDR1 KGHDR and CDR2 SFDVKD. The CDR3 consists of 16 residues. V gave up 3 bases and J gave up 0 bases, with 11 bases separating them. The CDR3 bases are TGTGCCACCAGTGATGGCAGGGGACATAGCAATCAGCCCCAGCATTTT. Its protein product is CATSDGRGHSNQPQHF.

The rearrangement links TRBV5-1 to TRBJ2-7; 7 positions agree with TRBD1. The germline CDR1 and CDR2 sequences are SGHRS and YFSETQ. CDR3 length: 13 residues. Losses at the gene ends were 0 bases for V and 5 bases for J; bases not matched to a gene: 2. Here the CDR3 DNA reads TGCGCCAGCAGCTTGGGACAGGGTAACGAGCAGTACTTC. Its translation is CASSLGQGNEQYF. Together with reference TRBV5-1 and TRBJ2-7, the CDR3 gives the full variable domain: KAGVTQTPRYLIKTRGQQVTLSCSPISGHRSVSWYQQTPGQGLQFLFEYFSETQRNKGNFPGRFSGRQFSNSRSEMNVSTLELGDSALYLCASSLGQGNEQYFGPGTRLTVT.